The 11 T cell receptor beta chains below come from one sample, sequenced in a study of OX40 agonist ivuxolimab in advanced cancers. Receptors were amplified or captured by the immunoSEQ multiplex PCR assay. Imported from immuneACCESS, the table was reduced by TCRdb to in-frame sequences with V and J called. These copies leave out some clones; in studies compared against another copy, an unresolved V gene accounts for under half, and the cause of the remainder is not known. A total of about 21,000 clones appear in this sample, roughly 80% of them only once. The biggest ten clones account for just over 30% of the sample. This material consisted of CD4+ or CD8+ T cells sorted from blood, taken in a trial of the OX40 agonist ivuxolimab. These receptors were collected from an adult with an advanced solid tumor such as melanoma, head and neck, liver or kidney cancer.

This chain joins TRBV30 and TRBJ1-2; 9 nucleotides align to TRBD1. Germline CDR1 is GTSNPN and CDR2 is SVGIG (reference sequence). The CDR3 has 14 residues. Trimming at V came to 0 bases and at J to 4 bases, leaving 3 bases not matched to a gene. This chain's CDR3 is CAWSVETGGYGYTF. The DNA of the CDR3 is TGTGCCTGGAGTGTAGAGACAGGGGGCTATGGCTACACCTTC.

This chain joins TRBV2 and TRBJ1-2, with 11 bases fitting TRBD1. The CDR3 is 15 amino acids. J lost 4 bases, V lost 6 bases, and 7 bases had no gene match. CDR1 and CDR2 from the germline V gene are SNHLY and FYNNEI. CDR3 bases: TGTGCCAGCAGCTTAGGGGACAGGGGGATCTATGGCTACACCTTC. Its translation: CASSLGDRGIYGYTF.

The CDR3 here is CASSLSGLGRSPLHF. CDR3 coding DNA: TGTGCCAGCAGCTTGTCAGGGTTGGGACGATCACCCCTCCACTTT. The chain is built from TRBV5-6 and TRBJ1-6, with a possible D match to TRBD1 (5 bases). V was cut by 1 base and J by 10 bases, with 15 bases left in between. The CDR3 loop spans 15 amino acids. Germline CDR1 SGHDT, CDR2 YYEEEE.

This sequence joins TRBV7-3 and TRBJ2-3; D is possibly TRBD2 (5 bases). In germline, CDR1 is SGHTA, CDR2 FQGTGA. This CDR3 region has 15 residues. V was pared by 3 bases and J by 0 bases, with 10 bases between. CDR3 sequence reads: CASSLSPSSTDTQYF. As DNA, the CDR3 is TGTGCCAGCAGCTTGAGCCCTAGCAGCACAGATACGCAGTATTTT.

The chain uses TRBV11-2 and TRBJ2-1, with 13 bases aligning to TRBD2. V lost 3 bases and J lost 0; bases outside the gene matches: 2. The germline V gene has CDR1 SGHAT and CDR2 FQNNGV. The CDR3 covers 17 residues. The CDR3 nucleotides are TGTGCCAGCAGCTTTCGGACTAGCGGGAGCTCCTACAATGAGCAGTTCTTC. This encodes CASSFRTSGSSYNEQFF.

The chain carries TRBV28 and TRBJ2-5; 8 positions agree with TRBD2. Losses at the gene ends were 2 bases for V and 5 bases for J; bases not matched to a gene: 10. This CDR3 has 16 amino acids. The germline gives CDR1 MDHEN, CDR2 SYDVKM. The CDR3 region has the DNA TGTGCCAGCAGTTTACAGCGGGAGTTCGTAGGGGAGACCCAGTACTTC. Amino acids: CASSLQREFVGETQYF.

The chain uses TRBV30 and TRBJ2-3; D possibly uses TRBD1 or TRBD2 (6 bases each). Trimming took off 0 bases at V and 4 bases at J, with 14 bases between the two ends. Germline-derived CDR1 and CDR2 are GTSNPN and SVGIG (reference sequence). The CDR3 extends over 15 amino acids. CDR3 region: CAWSVGGSWSDTQYF. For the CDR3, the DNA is TGTGCCTGGAGTGTAGGGGGGAGTTGGTCAGATACGCAGTATTTT.

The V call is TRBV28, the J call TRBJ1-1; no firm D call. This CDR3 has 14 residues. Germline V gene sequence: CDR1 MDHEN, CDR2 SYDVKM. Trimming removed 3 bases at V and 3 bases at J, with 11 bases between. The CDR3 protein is CASSLASRDTEAFF. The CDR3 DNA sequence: TGTGCCAGCAGTTTGGCGTCCCGGGACACTGAAGCTTTCTTT.

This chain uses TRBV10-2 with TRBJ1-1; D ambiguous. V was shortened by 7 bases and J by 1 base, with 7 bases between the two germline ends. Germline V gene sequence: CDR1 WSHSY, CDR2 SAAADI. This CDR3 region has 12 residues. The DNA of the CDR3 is TGCGCCAGCAAAGACGGGAACACTGAAGCTTTCTTT. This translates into CASKDGNTEAFF.

The CDR3 sequence is CAWDSTYNEQFF. The DNA for the CDR3 is TGTGCCTGGGACTCAACCTACAATGAGCAGTTCTTC. The chain recombines TRBV30 with TRBJ2-1; the D is unclear. This CDR3 is 12 amino acids long. Germline V gene lookup returns CDR1 GTSNPN and CDR2 SVGIG (reference sequence). V lost 5 bases and J lost 2, with 7 bases in between.

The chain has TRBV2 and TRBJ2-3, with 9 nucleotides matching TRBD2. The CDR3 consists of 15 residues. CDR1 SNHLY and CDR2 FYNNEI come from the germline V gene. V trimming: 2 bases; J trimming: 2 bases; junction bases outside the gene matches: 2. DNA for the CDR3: TGTGCCAGCAGTGAACTAGCGGGACACACAGATACGCAGTATTTT. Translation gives CASSELAGHTDTQYF.